This is a list of T cell receptor beta chains from one sample in a study of cytomegalovirus exposure and HLA in healthy donors. Data came from immunoSEQ multiplex PCR; TCRdb stores just in-frame clones and leaves some out. Here the sample spans about 97,000 clones, about 95% being singletons. The specimen was PBMCs. These receptors all stem from a woman between 18 and 29 years old in good health and CMV-seronegative. CDR3s include the opening cysteine and the closing phenylalanine or tryptophan. The D gene is left open where the match is weak. Some rows mark clone size as missing; the rest say once, few, many or name a class of expanded clone.

j_call	v_call	clone_size	d_call	cdr3_nt	cdr3_aa
TRBJ1-1	TRBV5-4	-	-	TGTGCCAGCAGCTTGACGGTCCTGAACACTGAAGCTTTCTTT	CASSLTVLNTEAFF
TRBJ2-1	TRBV5-7	-	TRBD2	TGTGCCAGCAGCCCGCGGACGTTAGCGGGGGCCGTGGAGCAGTTCTTC	CASSPRTLAGAVEQFF
TRBJ1-5	TRBV15	-	TRBD1	TGTGCCACCAGCAGCCCGGGACAGGGAAATCAGCCCCAGCATTTT	CATSSPGQGNQPQHF
TRBJ1-2	TRBV18	-	-	TGTGCCAGCTCGAATACGGGACAAGGCGGCTACACCTTC	CASSNTGQGGYTF
TRBJ1-2	TRBV4-3	-	-	TGCGCCAGCAGCCCTCGCTCGGAGTCCTGGTCGGGCTACACCTTC	CASSPRSESWSGYTF
TRBJ2-3	TRBV5-1	-	-	TGCGCCAGCAGCTGGCGAGGCTACGAGACAGATACGCAGTATTTT	CASSWRGYETDTQYF
TRBJ2-1	TRBV11-2	-	TRBD2	TGTGCCAGCAGCTTATTAGCGGGAGGCAACTACAATGAGCAGTTCTTC	CASSLLAGGNYNEQFF
TRBJ2-7	TRBV25-1	-	TRBD1	TGTGCCAGCAGTGAGCCTCCGGGACAGGGTATCCACGAGCAGTACTTC	CASSEPPGQGIHEQYF
TRBJ2-1	TRBV18	-	-	TGTGCCAGCTCACCGGGGCCAGTCTCCTACAATGAGCAGTTCTTC	CASSPGPVSYNEQFF
TRBJ2-7	TRBV4-2	-	TRBD2	TGTGCCAGCAGCCAAGATTCGGGGGGGCCGGGCGAGCAGTACTTC	CASSQDSGGPGEQYF
TRBJ1-1	TRBV7-6	-	-	TGTGCCAGCAGGTTAGACCCCCCGATAGCAAGTATGAACACTGAAGCTTTCTTT	CASRLDPPIASMNTEAFF
TRBJ1-4	TRBV5-4	-	-	TGTGCCAGCAGCTTCTTCGGACAGACGAATGAAAAACTGTTTTTT	CASSFFGQTNEKLFF
TRBJ2-3	TRBV28	-	TRBD1	TGTGCCAGCAGTCCACAAGGACAGGGCACAGATACGCAGTATTTT	CASSPQGQGTDTQYF
TRBJ2-5	TRBV27	-	TRBD1	TGTGCCAGCAGCTTTCGCGACAGGGGTACGGAGACCCAGTACTTC	CASSFRDRGTETQYF
TRBJ2-5	TRBV30	-	TRBD2	TGTGCCTGGAGTGTACTAGCGGGGTACCAAGAGACCCAGTACTTC	CAWSVLAGYQETQYF
TRBJ2-7	TRBV4-1	-	-	TGCGCCAGCAGCCAAGTCTCGTCACAGGGACCCTACGAGCAGTACTTC	CASSQVSSQGPYEQYF
TRBJ1-6	TRBV9	-	-	TGTGCCAGCAGCGTAGGCGGGGGCCTTAATTCACCCCTCCACTTT	CASSVGGGLNSPLHF
TRBJ2-7	TRBV19	-	TRBD1	TGTGCCAGTAGTGACAGGGATTTTTCCTACGAGCAGTACTTC	CASSDRDFSYEQYF
TRBJ2-3	TRBV6-6	once	TRBD1	TGTGCCAGCAGTCGTGGTGCCACAGGGGTGGATACGCAGTATTTT	CASSRGATGVDTQYF
TRBJ1-5	TRBV18	-	-	TGTGCCAGCTCACCACAAGGGGATCAGCCCCAGCATTTT	CASSPQGDQPQHF
TRBJ2-1	TRBV19	-	-	TGTGCCAGTAGTATAGGGCAGTACAATGAGCAGTTCTTC	CASSIGQYNEQFF
TRBJ2-2	TRBV9	-	-	TGTGCCAGCAGCGCGCAACTTACGGGTTGGACCGGGGAGCTGTTTTTT	CASSAQLTGWTGELFF
TRBJ2-1	TRBV7-7	-	TRBD2	TGTGCTAGCAGCTTAGGACTAGCGGGAGGGGTTCCCTACAATGAGCAGTTCTTC	CASSLGLAGGVPYNEQFF
TRBJ2-2	TRBV29-1	-	TRBD1	TGCAGCGTCCGGGACAGCAACACCGGGGAGCTGTTTTTT	CSVRDSNTGELFF
TRBJ2-7	TRBV6-1	-	-	TGTGCCAGCAGTGCGGACAGCACCTACGAGCAGTACTTC	CASSADSTYEQYF
TRBJ1-4	TRBV30	-	-	TGTGCCTGGAGTATGTCTTTGTTCGGTGGTAATGAAAAACTGTTTTTT	CAWSMSLFGGNEKLFF
TRBJ2-1	TRBV25-1	-	TRBD2	TGTGCCAGCAGTGAATACGGAGAGCGGGGGTTCCACAATGAGCAGTTCTTC	CASSEYGERGFHNEQFF
TRBJ2-2	TRBV6-1	-	-	TGTGCCAGCATATTCGGACAGATAAACACCGGGGAGCTGTTTTTT	CASIFGQINTGELFF